Here is one TCR beta chain with its context. Its antigen remains unidentified. The CDR3 is 14 residues long. Trimming removed 6 bases at V and 6 bases at J, with 15 bases between. In germline, CDR1 is PRHDT, CDR2 FYEKMQ (reference sequence). TCRdb's copy holds only in-frame clones and misses some; the assay was immunoSEQ multiplex PCR. The sample has tens of thousands of clones, roughly four fifths seen once; the top ten hold around 2.5%. The source of the sample is a study of PD-L1 blockade in urothelial cancer. Study-wide results and limits: Larger 3-week expansion of tumor-associated blood clones was seen in durable-benefit patients.

The sample consisted of PBMCs, taken around atezolizumab (anti-PD-L1) treatment. The V and J genes are TRBV13 and TRBJ2-4, with a tentative D call TRBD1 (6 bases). This TCR was recovered from a man aged 70-80 years with urothelial cancer. The CDR3 DNA is TGTGCCAGCAGTATACAGGGTACTAGAAACATTCAGTACTTC. Encoded protein: CASSIQGTRNIQYF.